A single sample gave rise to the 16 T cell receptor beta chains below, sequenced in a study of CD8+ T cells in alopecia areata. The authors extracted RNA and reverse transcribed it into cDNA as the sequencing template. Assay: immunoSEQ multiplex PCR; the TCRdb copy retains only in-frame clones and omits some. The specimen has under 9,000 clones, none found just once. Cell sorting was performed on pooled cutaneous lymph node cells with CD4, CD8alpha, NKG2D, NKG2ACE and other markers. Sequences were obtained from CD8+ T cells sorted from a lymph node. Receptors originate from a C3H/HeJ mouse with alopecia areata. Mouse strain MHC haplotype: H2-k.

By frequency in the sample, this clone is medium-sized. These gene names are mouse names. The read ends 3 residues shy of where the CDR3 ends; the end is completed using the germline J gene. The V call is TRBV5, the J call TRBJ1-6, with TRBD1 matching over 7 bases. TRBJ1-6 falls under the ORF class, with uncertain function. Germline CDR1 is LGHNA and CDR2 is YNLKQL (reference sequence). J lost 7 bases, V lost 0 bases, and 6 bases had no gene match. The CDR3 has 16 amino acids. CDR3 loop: CASSQDPGGGNSPLYF. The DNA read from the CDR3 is TGTGCCAGCAGCCAAGATCCAGGGGGAGGAAATTCGCCC.

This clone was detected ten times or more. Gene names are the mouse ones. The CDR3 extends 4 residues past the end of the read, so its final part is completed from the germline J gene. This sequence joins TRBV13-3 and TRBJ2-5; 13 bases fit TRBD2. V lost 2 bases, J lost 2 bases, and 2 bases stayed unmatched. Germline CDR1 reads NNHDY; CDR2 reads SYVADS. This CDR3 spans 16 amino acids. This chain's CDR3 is CASSDRTGGAQDTQYF. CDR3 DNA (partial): TGTGCCAGCAGTGACAGGACTGGGGGGGCCCAAGAC.

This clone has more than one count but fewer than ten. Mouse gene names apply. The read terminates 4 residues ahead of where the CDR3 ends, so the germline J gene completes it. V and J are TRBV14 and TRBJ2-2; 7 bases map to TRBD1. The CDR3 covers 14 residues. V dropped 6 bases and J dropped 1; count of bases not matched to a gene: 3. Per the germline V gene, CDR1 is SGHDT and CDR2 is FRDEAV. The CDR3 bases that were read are TGTGCCAGCAACCGGGACAGAAACACCGGG. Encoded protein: CASNRDRNTG. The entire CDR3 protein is CASNRDRNTGQLYF.

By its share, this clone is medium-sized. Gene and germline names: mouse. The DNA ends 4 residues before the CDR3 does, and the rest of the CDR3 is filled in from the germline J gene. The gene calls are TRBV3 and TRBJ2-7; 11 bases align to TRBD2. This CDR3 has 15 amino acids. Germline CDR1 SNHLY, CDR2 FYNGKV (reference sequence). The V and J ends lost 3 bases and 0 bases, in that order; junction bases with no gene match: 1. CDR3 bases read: TGTGCCAGCAGCTTGGGACTGGGGGACTCCTAT. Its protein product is CASSLGLGDSY. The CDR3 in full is CASSLGLGDSYEQYF.

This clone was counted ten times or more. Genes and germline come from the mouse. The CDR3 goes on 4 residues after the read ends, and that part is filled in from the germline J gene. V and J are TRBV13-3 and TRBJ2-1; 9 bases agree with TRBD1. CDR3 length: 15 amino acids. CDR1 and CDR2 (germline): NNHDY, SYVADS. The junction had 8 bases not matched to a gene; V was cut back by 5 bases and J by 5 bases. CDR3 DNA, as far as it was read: TGTGCCAGCAGATCCGGGACAGGGTTTCATGCT. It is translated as CASRSGTGFHA. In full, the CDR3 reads CASRSGTGFHAEQFF.

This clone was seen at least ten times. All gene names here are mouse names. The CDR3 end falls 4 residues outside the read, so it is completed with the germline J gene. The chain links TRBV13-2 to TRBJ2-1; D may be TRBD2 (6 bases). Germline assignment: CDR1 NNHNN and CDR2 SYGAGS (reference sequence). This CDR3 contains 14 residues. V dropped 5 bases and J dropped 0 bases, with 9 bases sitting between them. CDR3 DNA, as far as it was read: TGTGCCAGCGGCCGGGGGGTTAACTATGCT. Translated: CASGRGVNYA. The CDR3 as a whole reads CASGRGVNYAEQFF.

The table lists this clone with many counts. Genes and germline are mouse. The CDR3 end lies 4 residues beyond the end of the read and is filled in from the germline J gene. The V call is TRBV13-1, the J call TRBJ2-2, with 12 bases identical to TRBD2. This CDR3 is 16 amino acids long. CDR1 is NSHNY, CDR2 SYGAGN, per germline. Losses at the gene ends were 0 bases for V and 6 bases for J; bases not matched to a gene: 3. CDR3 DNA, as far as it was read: TGTGCCAGCAGTGATGCACGGGACTGGGGGGCCGGG. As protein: CASSDARDWGAG. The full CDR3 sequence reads CASSDARDWGAGQLYF.

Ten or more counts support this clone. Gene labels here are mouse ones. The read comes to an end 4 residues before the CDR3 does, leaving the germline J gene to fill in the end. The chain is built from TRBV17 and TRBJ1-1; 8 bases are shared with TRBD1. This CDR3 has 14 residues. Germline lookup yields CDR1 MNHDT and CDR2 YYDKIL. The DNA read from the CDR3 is TGTGCTAGCAGTCCAGGGGGCCGGGGGACA. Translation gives CASSPGGRGT. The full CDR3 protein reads CASSPGGRGTEVFF.

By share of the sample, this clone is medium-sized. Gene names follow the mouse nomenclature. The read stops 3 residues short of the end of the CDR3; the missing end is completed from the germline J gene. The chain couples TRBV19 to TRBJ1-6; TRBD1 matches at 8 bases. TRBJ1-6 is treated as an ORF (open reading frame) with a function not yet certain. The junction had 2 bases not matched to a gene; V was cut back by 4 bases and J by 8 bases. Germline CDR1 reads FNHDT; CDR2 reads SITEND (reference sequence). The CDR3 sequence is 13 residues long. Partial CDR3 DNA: TGTGCCAGCAGTGCGACAGGGGATTCGCCC. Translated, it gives CASSATGDSP. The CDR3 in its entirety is CASSATGDSPLYF.

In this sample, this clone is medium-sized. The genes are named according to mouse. The sequenced part of the CDR3 DNA is TGTGCCAGCAGGGGACTGGGGGGGTCCTAT. Amino acids: CASRGLGGSY. The full CDR3 protein reads CASRGLGGSYEQYF. The V and J genes are TRBV13-3 and TRBJ2-7, with 13 bases matching TRBD2. The read ends 4 residues early relative to the CDR3; the germline J gene fills the gap. CDR3 size: 14 residues. Trimming removed 5 bases from V and 1 base from J; junction bases left unmatched: 0. CDR1 and CDR2 from the germline V gene are NNHDY and SYVADS.

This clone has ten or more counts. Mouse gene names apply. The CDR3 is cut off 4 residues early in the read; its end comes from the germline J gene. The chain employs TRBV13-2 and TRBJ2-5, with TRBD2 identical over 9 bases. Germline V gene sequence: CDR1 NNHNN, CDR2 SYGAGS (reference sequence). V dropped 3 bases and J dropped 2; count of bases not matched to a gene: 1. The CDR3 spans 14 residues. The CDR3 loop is CASGVGGRQDTQYF. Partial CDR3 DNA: TGTGCCAGCGGTGTGGGGGGGCGCCAAGAC.

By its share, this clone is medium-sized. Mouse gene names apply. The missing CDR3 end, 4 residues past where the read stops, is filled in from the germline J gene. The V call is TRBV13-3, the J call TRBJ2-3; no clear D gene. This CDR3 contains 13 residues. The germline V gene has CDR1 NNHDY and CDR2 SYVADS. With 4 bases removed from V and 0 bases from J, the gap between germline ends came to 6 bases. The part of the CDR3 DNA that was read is TGTGCCAGCAGTCTCTTTAGTGCAGAA. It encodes CASSLFSAE. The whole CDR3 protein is CASSLFSAETLYF.

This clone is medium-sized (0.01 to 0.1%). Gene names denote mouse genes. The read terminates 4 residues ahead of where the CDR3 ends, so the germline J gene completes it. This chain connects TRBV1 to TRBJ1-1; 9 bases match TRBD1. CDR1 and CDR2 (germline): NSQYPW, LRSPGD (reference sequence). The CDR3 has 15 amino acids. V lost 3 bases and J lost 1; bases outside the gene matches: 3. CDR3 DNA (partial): TGCACCTGCAGTGCTCGACAGGGGGGGAACACA. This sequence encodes CTCSARQGGNT. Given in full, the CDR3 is CTCSARQGGNTEVFF.

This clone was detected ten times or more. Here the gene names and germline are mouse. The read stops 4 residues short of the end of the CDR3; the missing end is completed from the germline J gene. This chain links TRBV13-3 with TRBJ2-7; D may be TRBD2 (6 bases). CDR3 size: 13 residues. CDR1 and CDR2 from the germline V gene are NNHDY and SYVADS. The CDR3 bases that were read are TGTGCCAGCAGTGATAGGTGGGGGTAT. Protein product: CASSDRWGY. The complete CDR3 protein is CASSDRWGYEQYF.

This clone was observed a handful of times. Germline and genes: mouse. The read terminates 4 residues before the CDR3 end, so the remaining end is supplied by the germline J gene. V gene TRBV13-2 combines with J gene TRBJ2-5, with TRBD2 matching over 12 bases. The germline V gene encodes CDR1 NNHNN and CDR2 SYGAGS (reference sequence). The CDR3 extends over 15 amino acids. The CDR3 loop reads CASGAGTGGPDTQYF. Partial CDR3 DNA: TGTGCCAGCGGTGCCGGGACTGGGGGGCCAGAC.

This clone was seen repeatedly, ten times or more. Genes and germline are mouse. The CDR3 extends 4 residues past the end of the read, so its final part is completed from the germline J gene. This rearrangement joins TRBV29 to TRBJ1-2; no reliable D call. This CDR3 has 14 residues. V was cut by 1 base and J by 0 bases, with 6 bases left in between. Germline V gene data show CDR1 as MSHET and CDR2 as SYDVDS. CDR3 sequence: CASSLWSANSDYTF. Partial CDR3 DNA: TGTGCTAGCAGTTTATGGTCTGCAAACTCC.